These 20 T cell receptor beta chains share one sample of origin, sequenced in a study of blood T cell repertoires in COVID-19. Sequencing was performed with immunoSEQ multiplex PCR; in TCRdb, only in-frame clones are kept and a portion is missing. Of more than 60,000 clones in the sample, 80% to 90% are singletons; the top ten hold 5.5% to 8.5%. Sequencing was done on a sample of peripheral blood. All receptors derive from a man in his 60s with acute or convalescent COVID-19.

The chain couples TRBV2 to TRBJ2-7; 8 bases are a match to TRBD1. The length of the CDR3 is 17 residues. The V gene end was trimmed by 0 bases and the J gene end by 3 bases; junction bases not matched to a gene: 10. CDR1 and CDR2 from the germline V gene are SNHLY and FYNNEI. CDR3 in DNA: TGTGCCAGCAGTGAAGCGAGGTCGGGGGACAGGTGCTACGAGCAGTACTTC. Residues: CASSEARSGDRCYEQYF.

This rearrangement joins TRBV29-1 to TRBJ2-5; D uncertain. V gave up 3 bases and J gave up 2 bases, with 7 bases separating them. The CDR3 loop spans 12 amino acids. Germline CDR1 is SQVTM and CDR2 is ANQGSEA. The CDR3 DNA reads TGCAGCGTTGAGGCATATCAAGAGACCCAGTACTTC. This encodes CSVEAYQETQYF.

The rearrangement uses TRBV12-1 and TRBJ2-1; the table names TRBD1, a call not compared with the DNA. TRBV12-1 corresponds to a pseudogene. CDR3 length: 13 amino acids. The CDR3 sequence is CASSFEFGQGKFF. The CDR3 region has the DNA TGTGCCAGCAGCTTTGAATTTGGGCAGGGGAAGTTCTTC.

This clone was recorded a few times. The DNA for the CDR3 is TGTGCCAGCAGCCAAGGAGTGGGCTTGAACACTGAAGCTTTCTTT. Amino acids: CASSQGVGLNTEAFF. The rearrangement joins TRBV3-1 (or the pseudogene TRBV3-2) to TRBJ1-1; D is uncertain. Germline values: CDR1 LGHDT, CDR2 YNNKEL (reference sequence). V shed 1 base and J shed 0 bases, with 9 bases lying between them. The CDR3 consists of 15 residues.

This CDR3 is CATSDRGRDFDEQFF. In DNA, the CDR3 is TGTGCCACCAGTGACCGCGGTCGCGATTTCGATGAGCAGTTCTTC. The V call is TRBV24-1, the J call TRBJ2-1, with unresolved D. Deletions cut 4 bases from V and 8 bases from J, with 17 bases between. The CDR3 consists of 15 residues. Germline V gene data show CDR1 as KGHDR and CDR2 as SFDVKD.

The J gene is TRBJ2-5, the V gene TRBV5-1, with 10 positions matching TRBD1. The CDR3 is made up of 16 amino acids. Germline loops: CDR1 SGHRS, CDR2 YFSETQ. The J segment lost 5 bases and the V segment lost 2 bases, leaving 9 bases of the junction unmatched. The CDR3 is CASSFADRGLRETQYF. The CDR3 nucleotides are TGCGCCAGCAGCTTCGCCGACAGGGGGCTTAGGGAGACCCAGTACTTC.

The V gene is TRBV6-5, the J gene TRBJ2-7; the D gene is possibly TRBD2 (6 bases). Germline V gene lookup returns CDR1 MNHEY and CDR2 SVGAGI. The CDR3 length is 12 residues. V lost 6 bases and J lost 7, with 13 bases in between. The CDR3 coding sequence is TGTGCCAGCAGCCTCGGGGGTTTGGAGCAGTACTTC. Residues: CASSLGGLEQYF.

The DNA of the CDR3 is TGTGCCAGCAGTCTCCCGGGACAGGGGTCTCGTTGGTACTTC. It codes for CASSLPGQGSRWYF. V usage is TRBV6-5 and J usage is TRBJ2-7; 10 nucleotides match TRBD1. J gave up 12 bases and V 5 bases, and 13 bases lay outside the gene matches. The germline CDR1 and CDR2 sequences are MNHEY and SVGAGI. The CDR3 sequence is 14 residues long.

The genes are TRBV2 and TRBJ1-2; 7 bases map to TRBD1. V lost 6 bases, J lost 4 bases, and 11 bases stayed unmatched. This CDR3 is built from 15 residues. The germline V gene encodes CDR1 SNHLY and CDR2 FYNNEI. The chain's CDR3 is CASRGDSHSFYGYTF. The CDR3 DNA sequence: TGTGCCAGCAGGGGGGACAGCCATTCCTTCTATGGCTACACCTTC.

The J gene is TRBJ2-5, the V gene TRBV3-1 (or the pseudogene TRBV3-2), with D unresolved. The length of the CDR3 is 13 residues. Looked up from germline, CDR1 is LGHDT and CDR2 is YNNKEL (reference sequence). Trimming cost V 5 bases and J 4 bases, with 11 bases left between them. In DNA, the CDR3 is TGTGCCAGCAGCTCCGACCGAGGAGAGACCCAGTACTTC. Translated, it gives CASSSDRGETQYF.

The chain uses TRBV3-1 (or the pseudogene TRBV3-2) and TRBJ1-2; no firm D call. From germline, CDR1 is LGHDT and CDR2 YNNKEL (reference sequence). This CDR3 has 13 amino acids. The V gene lost 5 bases and the J gene lost 6 bases, with 13 bases spanning the gap. The DNA of the CDR3 is TGTGCCAGCAGCACACGGACTGTCAATGGCTACACCTTC. Its translation is CASSTRTVNGYTF.

The chain combines TRBV5-8 with TRBJ2-5; D is unresolved. The CDR3 covers 11 residues. V was shortened by 4 bases and J by 2 bases, with 3 bases between the two germline ends. The V gene's germline CDR1 is SGHTS and CDR2 YDEGEE. The DNA of the CDR3 is TGTGCCAGCAGCCTACAAGAGACCCAGTACTTC. Its translation: CASSLQETQYF. The complete variable domain, with remaining parts taken from reference TRBV5-8 and TRBJ2-5, reads EAGVTQSPTHLIKTRGQQATLRCSPISGHTSVYWYQQALGLGLQFLLWYDEGEERNRGNFPPRFSGRQFPNYSSELNVNALELEDSALYLCASSLQETQYFGPGTRLLVL.

Only one count was recorded for this clone. The rearrangement uses TRBV7-6 and TRBJ2-7; 10 bases line up with TRBD2. The V gene end was trimmed by 3 bases and the J gene end by 4 bases; junction bases not matched to a gene: 3. The CDR3 runs to 14 residues. CDR1 and CDR2 (germline): SGHVS, FNYEAQ. CDR3 nucleotides: TGTGCCAGCAGCTTCGAAGCGGGGGGGTACGAGCAGTACTTC. Amino acids: CASSFEAGGYEQYF.

This rearrangement joins TRBV11-2 to TRBJ1-1; D gene uncertain. Germline lookup yields CDR1 SGHAT and CDR2 FQNNGV. CDR3 size: 12 residues. V was pared by 3 bases and J by 7 bases, with 9 bases between. As DNA, the CDR3 is TGTGCCAGCAGCTTTTGGGAGAATGAAGCTTTCTTT. It yields the protein CASSFWENEAFF.

The rearrangement joins TRBV19 to TRBJ1-1, with D possibly TRBD1 on 5 matching bases. The CDR3 covers 13 residues. The V and J ends lost 9 bases and 0 bases respectively, with 11 bases between them. Germline CDR1 and CDR2: LNHDA and SQIVND (reference sequence). The CDR3 sequence is CARPQGVNTEAFF. CDR3 DNA sequence: TGTGCCAGACCTCAAGGGGTGAACACTGAAGCTTTCTTT.

This chain links TRBV27 with TRBJ1-6, with unresolved D. Between the trimmed V and J ends, which lost 6 bases and 7 bases, there was a span of 19 bases. Looked up from germline, CDR1 is MNHEY and CDR2 is SMNVEV (reference sequence). The CDR3 has 16 residues. The CDR3 region is CASRSAEGIWNSPLHF. Written as DNA, the CDR3 is TGTGCCAGCAGATCCGCGGAGGGCATTTGGAATTCACCCCTCCACTTT.

The chain combines TRBV5-6 with TRBJ2-7; D is possibly TRBD1 (6 bases). This CDR3 contains 13 residues. V lost 4 bases, J lost 2 bases, and 10 bases lay in between. In germline, CDR1 is SGHDT, CDR2 YYEEEE. CDR3: CASSAGQTYEQYF. The CDR3 DNA follows: TGTGCCAGCAGCGCCGGACAGACCTACGAGCAGTACTTC.

This sequence joins TRBV30 and TRBJ2-1; perhaps TRBD2 as D (7 bases). V was clipped by 1 base and J by 4 bases, with 14 bases between them. This CDR3 has 15 amino acids. The germline V gene encodes CDR1 GTSNPN and CDR2 SVGIG (reference sequence). The CDR3 region is CAWSERGALYNEQFF. DNA for the CDR3: TGTGCCTGGAGTGAACGGGGGGCCTTGTACAATGAGCAGTTCTTC.

This sequence joins TRBV11-2 and TRBJ2-2, with 8 bases identical to TRBD2. Germline assignment: CDR1 SGHAT and CDR2 FQNNGV. Trimming took 4 bases from V and 4 from J; bases not matched to a gene: 5. The CDR3 contains 15 residues. The CDR3 sequence: CASSSGLVGTGELFF. CDR3 in DNA: TGTGCCAGCAGCTCGGGACTAGTTGGCACCGGGGAGCTGTTTTTT.

CDR3 DNA sequence: TGTGCCAGCAGTTATCAGCGGGGGGGCCGGAAAGATACGCAGTATTTT. Protein product: CASSYQRGGRKDTQYF. The chain couples TRBV6-2 or TRBV6-3 to TRBJ2-3; TRBD2 matches 10 bases. This CDR3 comprises 16 residues. V shed 3 bases and J 5 bases; nucleotides not matched to a gene: 8. The germline V gene encodes CDR1 MNHEY and CDR2 SVGEGT.